This T cell receptor (beta chain) emerged from a study of blood T cells in healthy people across ages. Overall study findings and caveats: With naive T cell percentage, TCR beta diversity showed a strong correlation. Among long-lived donors, naive CD4+ cells were more numerous and diversity higher than in aged donors.

The draw of peripheral blood yielded ten milliliters from each donor. Unmatched junction bases numbered 10, after V lost 3 bases and J lost 9 bases. The CDR3 spans 15 residues. In germline, CDR1 is SGDLS, CDR2 YYNGEE. With a J-beta primer mix and a sample-barcoded 5' primer, a second PCR ran about 6 to 11 cycles. MiXCR, applied by TCRdb to the 5' RACE reads, yields one record per CDR3 protein. The sample shows about 570,000 distinct CDR3 sequences, 27% of them seen only once. A note on this clonotype: Its antigen is undetermined.

The gene calls are TRBV9 and TRBJ2-3; 10 nucleotides agree with TRBD2. The source is an older woman in good health. The sequenced sample consisted of blood. Here the CDR3 DNA reads TGTGCCAGCAGCGGGGGAACTAGCGGGGCAAACACGCAGTATTTT. This encodes CASSGGTSGANTQYF.